The next 5 T cell receptor beta chains were all read from a single sample in a study of cytomegalovirus exposure and HLA in healthy donors. In the PCR, 60 Vbeta and 13 Jbeta primers were used. The method was immunoSEQ multiplex PCR; TCRdb's version includes in-frame clones alone and lacks a portion of them. The profile shows tens of thousands of clones, about 79% of them singletons. Sequencing used PBMCs. The receptors shown here come from a man in his 60s in good health and CMV-seropositive.

The rearrangement links TRBV10-3 to TRBJ1-5, with 8 nucleotides matching TRBD1. The germline CDR1 and CDR2 sequences are ENHRY and SYGVKD. The CDR3 totals 14 residues. The ends lost 10 bases at V and 1 base at J; junction bases unmatched: 6. CDR3 sequence (DNA): TGTGCCACTAAGGACAGGGTCAGCAATCAGCCCCAGCATTTT. Translation gives CATKDRVSNQPQHF.

The chain couples TRBV6-4 to TRBJ2-1; 9 nucleotides match TRBD2. The CDR3 totals 18 residues. CDR1 and CDR2 from the germline V gene are MRHNA and SNTAGT. With V trimmed by 0 bases and J by 0 bases, 6 bases remained unmatched. CDR3 sequence: CASSDSVLAGLSYNEQFF. Written as DNA, the CDR3 is TGTGCCAGCAGTGACTCAGTGCTAGCGGGACTCTCCTACAATGAGCAGTTCTTC.

The chain carries TRBV25-1 and TRBJ1-4; TRBD1 aligns across 7 bases. CDR3 length: 14 residues. Germline V gene lookup returns CDR1 MGHDK and CDR2 SYGVNS. The trim removed 8 bases at V and 5 bases at J, leaving 8 bases unmatched. The CDR3 is CASVGGGRNEKLFF. CDR3 in DNA: TGTGCCAGCGTTGGAGGGGGCCGAAATGAAAAACTGTTTTTT.

The V call is TRBV10-3, the J call TRBJ2-7, with 11 bases aligning to TRBD1. Germline lookup yields CDR1 ENHRY and CDR2 SYGVKD. V lost 6 bases, J lost 4 bases, and 11 bases stayed unmatched. The CDR3 covers 16 residues. The CDR3 coding sequence is TGTGCCATCAGACACACGCCGGGACAGGGGGTGTACGAGCAGTACTTC. It yields the protein CAIRHTPGQGVYEQYF.

This clone was observed a handful of times. The chain links TRBV6-5 to TRBJ1-2; D remains unclear. The CDR3 length is 14 residues. The V gene's germline CDR1 is MNHEY and CDR2 SVGAGI. Trimming left V 0 bases short and J 4 bases short, with 9 bases between. CDR3 in DNA: TGTGCCAGCAGTTACTCGATGGCGGCCTATGGCTACACCTTC. Protein sequence: CASSYSMAAYGYTF.